The next 10 T cell receptor beta chains were all read from a single sample in a study of T-cell memory formation after mild COVID-19. TCRdb processed the 5' RACE reads anew with MiXCR; each CDR3 protein has one entry. The sample lists around 400,000 distinct CDR3 sequences; 20% to 25% were seen once. Sample: PBMCs or a T cell subset sorted from them (not recorded which). These receptors all come from an adult woman who had mild COVID-19 (a few samples of this study predate the infection). Cell type and time point are not known.

The gene calls are TRBV4-3 and TRBJ1-1, with 9 bases aligning to TRBD1. CDR3 size: 15 residues. After removal of 3 bases from V and 5 bases from J, the junction contained 7 bases not matched to a gene. Germline CDR1 LGHNA, CDR2 YSLEER. The CDR3 bases are TGCGCCAGCAGCCAGACTGTGACAGGGGGGACTGAAGCTTTCTTT. Translating gives CASSQTVTGGTEAFF.

There are a few counts of this clonotype. V gene TRBV7-8 combines with J gene TRBJ2-3; D is possibly TRBD2 (6 bases). With 0 bases removed from V and 5 bases from J, the gap between germline ends came to 15 bases. Germline V lookup: CDR1 SGHVS, CDR2 FQNEAQ. The CDR3 consists of 16 residues. The CDR3 reads CASSLANGRGLDTQYF. DNA for the CDR3: TGTGCCAGCAGCTTAGCGAACGGGAGAGGGCTAGATACGCAGTATTTT.

The chain is built from TRBV18 and TRBJ1-1; D perhaps matches TRBD1 (6 bases). This CDR3 comprises 15 residues. Germline assignment: CDR1 KGHSH and CDR2 LQKENI. The V end lost 3 bases, the J end lost 4 bases, and 15 bases lay between the germline ends. Written as DNA, the CDR3 is TGTGCCAGCTCACCCTTCGATGGGGGGCTCACTGAAGCTTTCTTT. As protein: CASSPFDGGLTEAFF. Based on the CDR3 plus reference TRBV18 and TRBJ1-1, the full variable domain is NAGVMQNPRHLVRRRGQEARLRCSPMKGHSHVYWYRQLPEEGLKFMVYLQKENIIDESGMPKERFSAEFPKEGPSILRIQQVVRGDSAAYFCASSPFDGGLTEAFFGQGTRLTVV.

There are a few counts of this clonotype. This chain uses TRBV7-6 with TRBJ2-3, with TRBD1 identical over 10 bases. After removal of 4 bases from V and 5 bases from J, the junction contained 3 bases not matched to a gene. CDR1 is SGHVS, CDR2 FNYEAQ, per germline. The CDR3 is 14 residues long. The CDR3 sequence is CASSYDRGRDTQYF. The CDR3 DNA follows: TGTGCCAGCAGCTACGACAGGGGGCGAGATACGCAGTATTTT.

In its sample, this clonotype was seen a few times. The chain is built from TRBV3-1 and TRBJ2-7; 7 bases map to TRBD1. CDR3 length equals 15 residues. Germline trimming cut 4 bases from V and 0 bases from J; bases unmatched to any gene: 6. Germline V CDR1 and CDR2: LGHDT, YNNKEL (reference sequence). The CDR3: CASSLRTGLSYEQYF. CDR3 sequence (DNA): TGTGCCAGCAGCCTCCGGACAGGCCTCTCCTACGAGCAGTACTTC.

This clonotype showed up just a few times. The chain links TRBV10-3 to TRBJ1-4; D uncertain. The CDR3 length is 13 residues. Deletions cut 9 bases from V and 8 bases from J, with 16 bases between. The germline CDR1 and CDR2 sequences are ENHRY and SYGVKD. The CDR3 DNA follows: TGTGCCATACAACGACAACCACGGGAAAAACTGTTTTTT. This encodes CAIQRQPREKLFF.

There are a few counts of this clonotype. The V and J genes are TRBV7-8 and TRBJ2-5; D call uncertain. The CDR3 loop spans 13 amino acids. Germline CDR1 and CDR2: SGHVS and FQNEAQ. V lost 0 bases to trimming and J lost 5 bases, with 7 bases between them. CDR3 region: CASSLARSETQYF. The CDR3 DNA follows: TGTGCCAGCAGCTTAGCGCGATCGGAGACCCAGTACTTC.

The table lists this clonotype with many counts. The CDR3 loop reads CASRKGGVANTEAFF. The CDR3 DNA reads TGTGCCAGCAGGAAAGGAGGGGTGGCGAACACTGAAGCTTTCTTT. V usage is TRBV13 and J usage is TRBJ1-1; D may be TRBD1 (5 bases). This CDR3 comprises 15 residues. Trimming pared 6 bases from V and 1 base from J, leaving 15 bases between. Germline CDR1 and CDR2: PRHDT and FYEKMQ (reference sequence). Full variable domain (remainder filled in from reference TRBV13 and TRBJ1-1): AAGVIQSPRHLIKEKRETATLKCYPIPRHDTVYWYQQGPGQDPQFLISFYEKMQSDKGSIPDRFSAQQFSDYHSELNMSSLELGDSALYFCASRKGGVANTEAFFGQGTRLTVV.

This clonotype was seen a few times. V is TRBV4-1 and J is TRBJ2-3; 12 nucleotides match TRBD2. The V gene end was trimmed by 4 bases and the J gene end by 6 bases; junction bases not matched to a gene: 8. The germline CDR1 and CDR2 sequences are MGHRA and YSYEKL. The CDR3 contains 16 residues. CDR3 coding DNA: TGCGCCAGCAGCCCATCTAGCGGGGGGGCGGTCGATACGCAGTATTTT. Translation gives CASSPSSGGAVDTQYF.

This clonotype appeared a few times. The gene calls are TRBV4-1 and TRBJ2-7; TRBD1 is a possible D gene (5 bases). This CDR3 has 14 residues. The V gene lost 1 base and the J gene lost 0 bases, with 7 bases spanning the gap. The germline V gene has CDR1 MGHRA and CDR2 YSYEKL. In DNA, the CDR3 is TGCGCCAGCAGCCAAGGGACACTCTCCTACGAGCAGTACTTC. Translated, it gives CASSQGTLSYEQYF.